These 17 T cell receptor beta chains came from one sample sequenced in a study of tumor-infiltrating lymphocytes in localized non-small cell lung cancer. Measured with immunoSEQ multiplex PCR; TCRdb has only the in-frame clones, and not every one. Of around 21,000 clones listed, 60% to 80% are singletons. Source material: lung tumor tissue. The origin of the receptors is a human donor with non-small cell lung cancer.

The rearrangement uses TRBV19 and TRBJ1-1; tentative D call: TRBD1 (6 bases). The germline gives CDR1 LNHDA, CDR2 SQIVND (reference sequence). This CDR3 comprises 14 residues. Trimming left V 3 bases short and J 4 bases short, with 12 bases between. CDR3 in DNA: TGTGCCAGTAGTATTGCGGGGGCCTCCACTGAAGCTTTCTTT. This gives the protein CASSIAGASTEAFF.

The rearrangement joins TRBV11-3 to TRBJ2-1; D gene ambiguous. The CDR3 spans 12 residues. V was pared by 5 bases and J by 10 bases, with 12 bases between. Germline assignment: CDR1 SGHNT and CDR2 YENEEA. The CDR3 region is CASSPFDGEQFF. DNA of the CDR3: TGTGCCAGCAGCCCCTTTGATGGGGAGCAGTTCTTC.

This clone is categorized as medium-sized. The chain is built from TRBV10-2 and TRBJ2-3; TRBD2 agrees at 8 bases. Germline V gene data show CDR1 as WSHSY and CDR2 as SAAADI. This CDR3 has 16 amino acids. V dropped 8 bases and J dropped 6; count of bases not matched to a gene: 16. The CDR3 coding sequence is TGCGCCAGCGGTGGAGCGTCAGCGGGAGCCGTCGATACGCAGTATTTT. Translation gives CASGGASAGAVDTQYF.

This clone is classed as medium-sized. The rearrangement joins TRBV2 to TRBJ2-1; TRBD2 matches at 9 bases. CDR1 and CDR2 (germline): SNHLY, FYNNEI. The CDR3 covers 13 residues. V gave up 7 bases and J gave up 14 bases; unmatched junction bases: 12. CDR3 DNA: TGTGCCAGCAACGTAGCGGGAGAGGTGGATGAGTTCTTC. Translating it yields CASNVAGEVDEFF.

The chain has TRBV7-2 and TRBJ2-1; D is ambiguous. The CDR3 is 11 amino acids. V was cut by 5 bases and J by 4 bases, with 3 bases left in between. Per germline, CDR1 SGHTA and CDR2 FQGNSA. CDR3 nucleotide sequence: TGTGCCAGCAGCGCGTACAATGAGCAGTTCTTC. Translation: CASSAYNEQFF.

The chain has TRBV5-8 and TRBJ1-5; 7 bases align to TRBD1. The germline V gene has CDR1 SGHTS and CDR2 YDEGEE. Losses at the gene ends were 3 bases for V and 4 bases for J; bases not matched to a gene: 10. The CDR3 totals 16 residues. The DNA for the CDR3 is TGTGCCAGCAGCTCTGGGTTGACAGGGCGGAATCAGCCCCAGCATTTT. Its translation is CASSSGLTGRNQPQHF.

The CDR3 loop is CASSLAVGGVGNEQFF. CDR3 bases: TGCGCCAGCAGCTTGGCCGTTGGTGGGGTCGGTAATGAGCAGTTCTTC. The gene calls are TRBV5-1 and TRBJ2-1; no clear D gene. Looked up from germline, CDR1 is SGHRS and CDR2 is YFSETQ. Trimming removed 0 bases from V and 7 bases from J, with 17 bases in between. The CDR3 spans 16 residues.

The genes are TRBV5-4 and TRBJ2-7; 9 positions agree with TRBD2. V dropped 3 bases and J dropped 3; count of bases not matched to a gene: 4. Germline lookup yields CDR1 SGHNT and CDR2 YYREEE (reference sequence). The CDR3 runs to 14 residues. The CDR3 DNA follows: TGTGCCAGCAGCTCTAGCGGGACCTACTACGAGCAGTACTTC. Translation gives CASSSSGTYYEQYF.

The rearrangement uses TRBV30 and TRBJ2-7; D unclear. CDR1 is GTSNPN, CDR2 SVGIG, per germline (reference sequence). Trimming removed 2 bases from V and 4 bases from J, with 6 bases in between. The CDR3 sequence is 11 residues long. CDR3 DNA sequence: TGTGCCTGGAGTCTGGGGTACGAGCAGTACTTC. It specifies CAWSLGYEQYF.

The chain combines TRBV11-2 with TRBJ1-4; tentatively, D is TRBD1 (6 bases). Germline CDR1 is SGHAT and CDR2 is FQNNGV. The CDR3 is made up of 13 amino acids. Trimming stripped 3 bases from V and 8 bases from J, with 10 bases between. CDR3 protein: CASSFGGQEKLFF. CDR3 coding DNA: TGTGCCAGCAGCTTCGGGGGGCAGGAAAAACTGTTTTTT.

This clone was detected only a few times. The chain uses TRBV11-2 and TRBJ2-1; 8 positions match TRBD2. The CDR3 is 14 amino acids. Trimming cost V 0 bases and J 9 bases; bases outside gene matches: 4. Germline assignment: CDR1 SGHAT and CDR2 FQNNGV. CDR3 DNA: TGTGCCAGCAGCTTAGAGCGCGGGAGGCCTGAGCAGTTCTTC. Protein: CASSLERGRPEQFF. Looking up the rest from reference TRBV11-2 and TRBJ2-1 gives the full variable domain: EAGVAQSPRYKIIEKRQSVAFWCNPISGHATLYWYQQILGQGPKLLIQFQNNGVVDDSQLPKDRFSAERLKGVDSTLKIQPAKLEDSAVYLCASSLERGRPEQFFGPGTRLTVL.

The V and J genes are TRBV4-1 and TRBJ1-4; D call uncertain. V dropped 0 bases and J dropped 7 bases, with 9 bases sitting between them. Per germline, CDR1 MGHRA and CDR2 YSYEKL. The CDR3 covers 14 residues. The CDR3 DNA reads as TGCGCCAGCAGCCAAGATTGGTCGTTTGAAAAACTGTTTTTT. Residues: CASSQDWSFEKLFF.

This clone appeared a single time. V usage is TRBV7-2 and J usage is TRBJ1-4; no clear D gene. The ends were cut back, 0 bases at V and 5 bases at J, with 4 bases in the middle. The germline gives CDR1 SGHTA, CDR2 FQGNSA. The CDR3 is 13 residues long. CDR3 sequence (DNA): TGTGCCAGCAGCTTAGCCAGGAATGAAAAACTGTTTTTT. Translation: CASSLARNEKLFF. The whole variable domain, filled in from reference TRBV7-2 and TRBJ1-4, reads GAGVSQSPSNKVTEKGKDVELRCDPISGHTALYWYRQSLGQGLEFLIYFQGNSAPDKSGLPSDRFSAERTGGSVSTLTIQRTQQEDSAVYLCASSLARNEKLFFGSGTQLSVL.

The chain has TRBV28 and TRBJ2-7, with D perhaps matching TRBD1 (7 bases). Germline V CDR1 and CDR2: MDHEN, SYDVKM. Trimming cost V 10 bases and J 4 bases, with 17 bases left between them. The CDR3 sequence is 13 residues long. The CDR3 coding sequence is TGTGCCACCGGAGGGACAGAGCCTTACGAGCAGTACTTC. Translation gives CATGGTEPYEQYF.

V gene TRBV9 combines with J gene TRBJ1-3; D call uncertain. The CDR3 contains 16 residues. The V end lost 1 base, the J end lost 2 bases, and 13 bases lay between the germline ends. Per the germline V gene, CDR1 is SGDLS and CDR2 is YYNGEE. The CDR3 sequence: CASSVSSSGPGNTIYF. The CDR3 DNA reads as TGTGCCAGCAGCGTATCCTCCAGTGGCCCTGGAAACACCATATATTTT.

The J gene is TRBJ1-2, the V gene TRBV18; unclear D gene. This CDR3 has 14 amino acids. The germline V gene has CDR1 KGHSH and CDR2 LQKENI. Trimming removed 5 bases at V and 6 bases at J, with 16 bases between. This CDR3 reads CASSSNPANHGYTF. CDR3 coding DNA: TGTGCCAGCTCATCGAACCCCGCAAACCATGGCTACACCTTC.

The chain recombines TRBV10-1 with TRBJ1-2; D unresolved. This CDR3 is 13 amino acids long. CDR1 and CDR2 from the germline V gene are WNHNN and SYGVQD (reference sequence). V was cut by 5 bases and J by 5 bases, with 12 bases left in between. The CDR3 loop is CASSSRLEYGYTF. CDR3 bases: TGCGCCAGCAGTTCCCGTCTGGAATATGGCTACACCTTC.